These 20 T cell receptor beta chains share one sample of origin, sequenced in a study of CD8+ T cells in alopecia areata. Extracted RNA was reverse transcribed into cDNA, the sequencing template. Data came from immunoSEQ multiplex PCR; TCRdb stores just in-frame clones and leaves some out. This sample yields a few hundred thousand clones, of which approximately 70% are seen a single time; more than 0.95% belongs to the top ten. Treatment given: oral pan-JAK inhibitor, 5-10 mg twice daily. Source: CD4+ T cells sorted from blood, taken around week 44, from a patient treated with tofacitinib. The receptor source for this set is a human donor with alopecia areata.

This rearrangement joins TRBV15 to TRBJ2-1; 13 bases align to TRBD2. Germline V gene sequence: CDR1 LNHNV, CDR2 YYDKDF (reference sequence). The CDR3 has 15 residues. Germline trimming cut 5 bases from V and 5 bases from J; bases unmatched to any gene: 3. The DNA for the CDR3 is TGTGCCACCAGCCAAACTAGCGGGGGGGACAATGAGCAGTTCTTC. Protein sequence: CATSQTSGGDNEQFF.

This chain connects TRBV29-1 to TRBJ2-7; 7 bases fit TRBD1. Germline values: CDR1 SQVTM, CDR2 ANQGSEA. The CDR3 has 15 residues. J lost 3 bases, V lost 4 bases, and 12 bases had no gene match. DNA of the CDR3: TGCAGCGTTGGGTTTAACTGGGACAGAAACTACGAGCAGTACTTC. As protein: CSVGFNWDRNYEQYF.

The rearrangement joins TRBV7-2 to TRBJ2-2; 9 nucleotides agree with TRBD1. The V segment lost 4 bases and the J segment 7 bases; nucleotides outside the gene matches: 4. From germline, CDR1 is SGHTA and CDR2 FQGNSA. The CDR3 has 14 residues. The CDR3 bases are TGTGCCAGCAGCTATGGGACAGGGAACGGGGAGCTGTTTTTT. Translating gives CASSYGTGNGELFF.

The CDR3 DNA reads as TGTGCCTGGAATGAGGAGCGGACTAGATCACCCCTCCACTTT. Translating it yields CAWNEERTRSPLHF. The chain uses TRBV30 and TRBJ1-6; D is uncertain. V was trimmed by 4 bases and J by 10 bases, leaving 17 bases between them. The CDR3 loop spans 14 amino acids. Germline V gene sequence: CDR1 GTSNPN, CDR2 SVGIG (reference sequence).

The V gene is TRBV5-6, the J gene TRBJ1-2; D gene ambiguous. The CDR3 runs to 17 residues. V was clipped by 4 bases and J by 4 bases, with 23 bases between them. Germline V gives CDR1 SGHDT, CDR2 YYEEEE. The CDR3 sequence: CASSPWLAGMRIYGYTF. CDR3 sequence (DNA): TGTGCCAGCAGCCCTTGGTTGGCGGGGATGAGGATCTATGGCTACACCTTC.

Details on this clone: At one end, the junction sequence differs from germline, possibly due to a read error. The sample contains more than one DNA sequence encoding this CDR3. V and J are TRBV15 and TRBJ1-2; possibly TRBD1 for D (6 bases). The CDR3 is 15 residues long. The germline CDR1 and CDR2 sequences are LNHNV and YYDKDF (reference sequence). This chain's CDR3 is CATSNLSTGSYGYTF. The CDR3 coding sequence is TGTGCCACTAGCAACCTTTCCACAGGGTCCTATGGCTACACCTTC.

The chain employs TRBV5-4 and TRBJ2-3; TRBD1 matches 9 bases. The germline CDR1 and CDR2 sequences are SGHNT and YYREEE (reference sequence). The CDR3 runs to 15 residues. Trimming cost V 4 bases and J 3 bases; bases outside gene matches: 6. CDR3 sequence: CASSTDRGRTDTQYF. In DNA, the CDR3 is TGTGCCAGCAGCACGGACAGGGGAAGGACAGATACGCAGTATTTT.

V usage is TRBV19 and J usage is TRBJ2-6; D unresolved. CDR1 is LNHDA and CDR2 is SQIVND in the germline V gene (reference sequence). Trimming cost V 7 bases and J 0 bases, with 13 bases left between them. The CDR3 length is 16 residues. The CDR3 region is CASTLAGSSGANVLTF. CDR3 DNA: TGTGCCAGTACCCTTGCCGGAAGCTCTGGGGCCAACGTCCTGACTTTC.

This clone showed up just a few times. The rearrangement joins TRBV30 to TRBJ1-1, with 9 bases matching TRBD1. The CDR3 is made up of 16 amino acids. The germline V gene encodes CDR1 GTSNPN and CDR2 SVGIG (reference sequence). The V and J ends lost 3 bases and 0 bases, in that order; junction bases with no gene match: 8. In DNA, the CDR3 is TGTGCCTGGAGCATGACAGGGGGGGCCATGAACACTGAAGCTTTCTTT. As protein: CAWSMTGGAMNTEAFF.

This clone has a handful of counts. The chain links TRBV27 to TRBJ2-7; 7 nucleotides line up with TRBD2. V gave up 0 bases and J gave up 1 base; unmatched junction bases: 9. Germline CDR1 reads MNHEY; CDR2 reads SMNVEV (reference sequence). The CDR3 contains 17 residues. The CDR3 protein is CASSLSWGGLVSYEQYF. In DNA form, the CDR3 reads TGTGCCAGCAGTTTATCCTGGGGGGGGTTGGTATCCTACGAGCAGTACTTC.

The chain combines TRBV27 with TRBJ1-1, with 8 bases identical to TRBD1. The CDR3 is 15 amino acids. V dropped 5 bases and J dropped 1; count of bases not matched to a gene: 6. Germline V gene lookup returns CDR1 MNHEY and CDR2 SMNVEV (reference sequence). Here the CDR3 reads CASSPPTGANTEAFF. The CDR3, as DNA: TGTGCCAGCAGTCCCCCGACAGGGGCGAACACTGAAGCTTTCTTT.

The gene calls are TRBV5-1 and TRBJ2-7; weak D call: TRBD1 (5 bases). Germline V CDR1 and CDR2: SGHRS, YFSETQ. This CDR3 contains 13 residues. V was pared by 4 bases and J by 2 bases, with 10 bases between. This chain's CDR3 is CASSRTSTYEQYF. CDR3 bases: TGCGCCAGCAGCAGGACAAGTACCTACGAGCAGTACTTC.

This clone appeared a single time. The rearrangement links TRBV7-2 to TRBJ2-3, with D maybe TRBD1 (6 bases). V was cut by 0 bases and J by 6 bases, with 10 bases left in between. The CDR3 has 14 residues. Germline CDR1 is SGHTA and CDR2 is FQGNSA. The CDR3, as DNA: TGTGCCAGCAGCTTAGCCAGGGGACCCGATACGCAGTATTTT. Its protein is CASSLARGPDTQYF.

The rearrangement joins TRBV10-3 to TRBJ2-3; D possibly corresponds to TRBD2 (5 bases). This CDR3 region has 17 residues. Trimming left V 3 bases short and J 0 bases short, with 16 bases between. CDR1 is ENHRY and CDR2 is SYGVKD in the germline V gene. The CDR3 nucleotides are TGTGCCATCAGTGAAGTTCTGGCTAGCCCTAGCACAGATACGCAGTATTTT. As protein: CAISEVLASPSTDTQYF.

CDR3 in DNA: TGCAGCGTAATAGGGACAGGGAGTTCAGATACGCAGTATTTT. It translates to CSVIGTGSSDTQYF. The genes are TRBV29-1 and TRBJ2-3; 9 bases match TRBD1. Germline CDR1 and CDR2: SQVTM and ANQGSEA. The CDR3 covers 14 residues. V dropped 6 bases and J dropped 4; count of bases not matched to a gene: 8.

V is TRBV2 and J is TRBJ2-3, with D unclear. The germline gives CDR1 SNHLY, CDR2 FYNNEI. This CDR3 spans 14 amino acids. Trimming left V 5 bases short and J 3 bases short, with 12 bases between. The CDR3 loop reads CASSLAKITDTQYF. The CDR3 DNA reads TGTGCCAGCAGTCTCGCCAAGATTACAGATACGCAGTATTTT.

The chain recombines TRBV2 with TRBJ2-4, with 7 bases fitting TRBD2. CDR3 length: 15 residues. The V gene's germline CDR1 is SNHLY and CDR2 FYNNEI. The J segment lost 0 bases and the V segment lost 11 bases, leaving 10 bases of the junction unmatched. The CDR3 loop reads CAVSGDSLAKNIQYF. CDR3 bases: TGTGCCGTGAGCGGGGACTCTCTAGCCAAAAACATTCAGTACTTC.

The J gene is TRBJ2-7, the V gene TRBV19; D perhaps matches TRBD2 (6 bases). V was clipped by 9 bases and J by 5 bases, with 17 bases between them. Per the germline V gene, CDR1 is LNHDA and CDR2 is SQIVND (reference sequence). The CDR3 extends over 13 amino acids. CDR3 loop: CASATSWEDEQYF. The CDR3 region has the DNA TGTGCCAGCGCTACATCATGGGAGGACGAGCAGTACTTC.

V usage is TRBV2 and J usage is TRBJ2-7; no clear D. The germline V gene has CDR1 SNHLY and CDR2 FYNNEI. The CDR3 is 11 residues long. V lost 3 bases, J lost 13 bases, and 13 bases lay in between. CDR3 bases: TGTGCCAGCAGTGACCTGGGGATTATATACTTC. This codes for CASSDLGIIYF.

This chain joins TRBV6-6 and TRBJ2-7, with D perhaps given as TRBD1 or TRBD2 (5 bases each). This CDR3 has 14 residues. Trimming took off 6 bases at V and 2 bases at J, with 14 bases between the two ends. The germline V gene has CDR1 MNHNY and CDR2 SVGAGI (reference sequence). CDR3 DNA: TGTGCCAGCAGAACCGGGACCCCAGCCTACGAGCAGTACTTC. Its protein product is CASRTGTPAYEQYF.